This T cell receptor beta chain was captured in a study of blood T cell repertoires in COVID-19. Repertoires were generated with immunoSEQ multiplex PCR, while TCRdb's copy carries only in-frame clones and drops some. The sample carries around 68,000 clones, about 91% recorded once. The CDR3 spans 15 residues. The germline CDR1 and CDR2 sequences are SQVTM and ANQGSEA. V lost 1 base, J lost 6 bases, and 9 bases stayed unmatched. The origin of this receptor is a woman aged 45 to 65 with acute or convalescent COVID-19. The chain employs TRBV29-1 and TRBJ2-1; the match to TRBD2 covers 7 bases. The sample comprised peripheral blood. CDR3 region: CSVEVGRAYFNEQFF. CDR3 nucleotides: TGCAGCGTTGAAGTGGGGAGGGCCTATTTCAATGAGCAGTTCTTC.